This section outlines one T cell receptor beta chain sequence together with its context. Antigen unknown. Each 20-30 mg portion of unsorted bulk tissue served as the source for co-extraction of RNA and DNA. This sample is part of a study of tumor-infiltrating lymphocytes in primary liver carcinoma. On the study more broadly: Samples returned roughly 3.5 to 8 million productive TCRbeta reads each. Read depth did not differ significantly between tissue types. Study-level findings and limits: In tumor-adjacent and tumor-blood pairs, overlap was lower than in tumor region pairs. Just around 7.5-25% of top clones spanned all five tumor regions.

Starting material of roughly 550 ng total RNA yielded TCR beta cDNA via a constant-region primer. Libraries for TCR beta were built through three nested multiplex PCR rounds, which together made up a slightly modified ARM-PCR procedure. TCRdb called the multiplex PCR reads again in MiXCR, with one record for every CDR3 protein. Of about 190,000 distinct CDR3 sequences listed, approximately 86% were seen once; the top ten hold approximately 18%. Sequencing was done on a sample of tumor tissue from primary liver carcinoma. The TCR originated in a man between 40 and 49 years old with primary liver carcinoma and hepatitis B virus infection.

CDR3 DNA sequence: TGTGTAAGTCGGCGAGGGGGGATGAGCACTGAAGCTTTCTTT. Its translation is CVSRRGGMSTEAFF. V and J are TRBV6-2 or TRBV6-3 and TRBJ1-1; D is perhaps TRBD1 (6 bases). CDR3 length: 14 residues. Germline CDR1 and CDR2: MNHEY and SVGEGT.